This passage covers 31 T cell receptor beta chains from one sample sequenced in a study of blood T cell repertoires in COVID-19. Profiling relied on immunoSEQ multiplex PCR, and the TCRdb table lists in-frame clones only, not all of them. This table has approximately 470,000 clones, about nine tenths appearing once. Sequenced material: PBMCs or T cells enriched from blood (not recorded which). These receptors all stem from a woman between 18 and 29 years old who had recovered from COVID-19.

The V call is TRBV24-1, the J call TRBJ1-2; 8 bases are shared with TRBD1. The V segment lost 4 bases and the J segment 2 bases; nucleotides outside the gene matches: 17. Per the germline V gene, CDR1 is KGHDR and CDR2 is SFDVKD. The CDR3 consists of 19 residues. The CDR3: CATSERGHGAGGGNYGYTF. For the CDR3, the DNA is TGTGCCACCAGTGAGCGTGGCCATGGGGCAGGGGGCGGGAACTATGGCTACACCTTC.

The CDR3 coding sequence is TGTGCCAGCAGTGCCCGGGGGGGGCGCTCCTATAATTCACCCCTCCACTTT. Protein: CASSARGGRSYNSPLHF. The chain has TRBV2 and TRBJ1-6; perhaps TRBD1 as D (6 bases). V lost 4 bases and J lost 0, with 13 bases in between. The CDR3 contains 17 residues. The germline V gene has CDR1 SNHLY and CDR2 FYNNEI.

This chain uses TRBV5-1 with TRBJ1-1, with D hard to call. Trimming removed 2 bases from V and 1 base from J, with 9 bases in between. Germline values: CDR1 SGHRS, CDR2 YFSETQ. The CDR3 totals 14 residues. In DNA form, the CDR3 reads TGCGCCAGCAGCTTCCAGGTGGGGAACACTGAAGCTTTCTTT. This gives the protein CASSFQVGNTEAFF.

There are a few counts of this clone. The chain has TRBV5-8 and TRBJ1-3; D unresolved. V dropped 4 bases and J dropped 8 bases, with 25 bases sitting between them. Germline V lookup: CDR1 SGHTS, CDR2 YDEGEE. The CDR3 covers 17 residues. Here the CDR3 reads CASSGGSSDFPLDTIYF. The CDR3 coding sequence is TGTGCCAGCAGCGGCGGGAGTTCCGACTTTCCCCTAGACACCATATATTTT. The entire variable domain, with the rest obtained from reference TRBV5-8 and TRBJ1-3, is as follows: EAGVTQSPTHLIKTRGQQATLRCSPISGHTSVYWYQQALGLGLQFLLWYDEGEERNRGNFPPRFSGRQFPNYSSELNVNALELEDSALYLCASSGGSSDFPLDTIYFGEGSWLTVV.

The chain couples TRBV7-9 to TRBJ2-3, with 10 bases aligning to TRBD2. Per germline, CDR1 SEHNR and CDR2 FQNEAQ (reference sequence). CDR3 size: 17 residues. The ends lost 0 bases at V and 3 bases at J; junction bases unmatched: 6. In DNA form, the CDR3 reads TGTGCCAGCAGCTTAGCTCTGAGCGGGGGGGCGACAGATACGCAGTATTTT. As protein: CASSLALSGGATDTQYF.

CDR3 protein: CASSWRDRGPNTEAFF. Here the CDR3 DNA reads TGTGCCAGTAGTTGGAGGGACAGGGGTCCGAACACTGAAGCTTTCTTT. V gene TRBV19 combines with J gene TRBJ1-1; TRBD1 matches at 10 bases. Germline CDR1 reads LNHDA; CDR2 reads SQIVND (reference sequence). V trimming: 5 bases; J trimming: 1 base; junction bases outside the gene matches: 7. The CDR3 consists of 16 residues.

The CDR3 region is CASGQEGASPLHF. For the CDR3, the DNA is TGTGCCAGCGGACAGGAAGGGGCCTCACCCCTCCACTTT. The V call is TRBV2, the J call TRBJ1-6; 7 nucleotides align to TRBD1. The trim removed 8 bases at V and 10 bases at J, leaving 8 bases unmatched. Germline V CDR1 and CDR2: SNHLY, FYNNEI. CDR3 length: 13 amino acids.

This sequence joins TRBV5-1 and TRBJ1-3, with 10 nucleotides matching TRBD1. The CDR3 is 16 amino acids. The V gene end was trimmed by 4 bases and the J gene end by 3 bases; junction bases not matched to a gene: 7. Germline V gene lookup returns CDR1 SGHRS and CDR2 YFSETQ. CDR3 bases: TGCGCCAGCAGCCCTGGTGACAGGGGGCATGGAAACACCATATATTTT. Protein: CASSPGDRGHGNTIYF.

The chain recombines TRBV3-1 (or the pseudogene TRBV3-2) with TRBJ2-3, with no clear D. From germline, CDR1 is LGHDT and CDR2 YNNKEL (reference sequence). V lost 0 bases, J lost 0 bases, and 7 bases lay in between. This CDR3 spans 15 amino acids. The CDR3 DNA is TGTGCCAGCAGCCAAGAGTGGGCGAGCACAGATACGCAGTATTTT. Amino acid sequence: CASSQEWASTDTQYF.

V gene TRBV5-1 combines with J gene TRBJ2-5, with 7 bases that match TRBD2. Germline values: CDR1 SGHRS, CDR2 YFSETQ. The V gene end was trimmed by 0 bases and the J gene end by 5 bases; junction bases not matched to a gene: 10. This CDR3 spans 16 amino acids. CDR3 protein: CASSLDIAGAQETQYF. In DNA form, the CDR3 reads TGCGCCAGCAGCTTGGATATAGCGGGCGCCCAGGAGACCCAGTACTTC.

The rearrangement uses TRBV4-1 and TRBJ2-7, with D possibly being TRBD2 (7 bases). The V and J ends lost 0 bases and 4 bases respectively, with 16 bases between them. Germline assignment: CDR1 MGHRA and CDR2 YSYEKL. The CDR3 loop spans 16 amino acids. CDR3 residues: CASSQDGRGDIYEQYF. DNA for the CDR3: TGCGCCAGCAGCCAAGATGGGAGGGGGGACATATACGAGCAGTACTTC.

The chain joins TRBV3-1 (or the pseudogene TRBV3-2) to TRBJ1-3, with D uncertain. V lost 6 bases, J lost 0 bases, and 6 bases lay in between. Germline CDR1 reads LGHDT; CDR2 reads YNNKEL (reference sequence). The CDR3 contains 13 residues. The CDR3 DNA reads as TGTGCCAGCAGTAGTGGCTCTGGAAACACCATATATTTT. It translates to CASSSGSGNTIYF.

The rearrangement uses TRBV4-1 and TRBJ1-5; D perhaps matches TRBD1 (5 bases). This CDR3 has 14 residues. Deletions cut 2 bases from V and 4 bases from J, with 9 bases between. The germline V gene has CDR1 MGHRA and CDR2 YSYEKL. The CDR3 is CASSQPGQNQPQHF. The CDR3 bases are TGCGCCAGCAGCCAACCAGGGCAAAATCAGCCCCAGCATTTT.

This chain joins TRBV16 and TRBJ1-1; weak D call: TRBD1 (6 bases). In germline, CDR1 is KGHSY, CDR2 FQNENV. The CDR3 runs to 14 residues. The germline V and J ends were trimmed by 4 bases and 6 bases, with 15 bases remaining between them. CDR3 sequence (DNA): TGTGCCAGCAGCCCACGAGGGGGATTAGCTGAAGCTTTCTTT. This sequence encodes CASSPRGGLAEAFF.

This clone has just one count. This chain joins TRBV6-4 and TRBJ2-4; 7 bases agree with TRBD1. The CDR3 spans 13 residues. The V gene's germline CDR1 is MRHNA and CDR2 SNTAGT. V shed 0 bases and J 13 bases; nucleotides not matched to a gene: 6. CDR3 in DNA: TGTGCCAGCAGTGACTCGACGGACAGGAGCCAGTACTTC. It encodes CASSDSTDRSQYF.

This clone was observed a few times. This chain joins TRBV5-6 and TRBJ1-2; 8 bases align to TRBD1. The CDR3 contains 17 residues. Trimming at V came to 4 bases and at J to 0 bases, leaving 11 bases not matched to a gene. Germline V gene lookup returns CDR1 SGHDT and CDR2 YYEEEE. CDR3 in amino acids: CASSPAGRTGPNYGYTF. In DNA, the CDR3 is TGTGCCAGCAGCCCCGCGGGGAGGACAGGGCCTAACTATGGCTACACCTTC.

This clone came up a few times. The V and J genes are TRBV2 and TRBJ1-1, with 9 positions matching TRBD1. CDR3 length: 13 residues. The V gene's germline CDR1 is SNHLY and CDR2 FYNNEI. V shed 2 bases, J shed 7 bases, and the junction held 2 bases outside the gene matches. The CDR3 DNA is TGTGCCAGCAGTGAAAACAGGGGGCTTGAAGCTTTCTTT. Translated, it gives CASSENRGLEAFF.

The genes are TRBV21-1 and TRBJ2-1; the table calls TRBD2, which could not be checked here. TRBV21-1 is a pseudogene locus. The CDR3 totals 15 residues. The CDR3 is CASSSTGLSDNEQFF. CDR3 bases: TGTGCCAGCAGCAGTACGGGACTTTCCGACAATGAGCAGTTCTTC.

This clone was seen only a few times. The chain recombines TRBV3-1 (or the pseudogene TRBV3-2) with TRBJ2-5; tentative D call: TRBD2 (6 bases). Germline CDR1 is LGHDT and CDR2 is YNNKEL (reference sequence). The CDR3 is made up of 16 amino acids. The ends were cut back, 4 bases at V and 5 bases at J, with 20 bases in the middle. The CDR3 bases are TGTGCCAGCAGCCCACCAGTGAAGGGAGGTAGGGAGACCCAGTACTTC. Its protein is CASSPPVKGGRETQYF.

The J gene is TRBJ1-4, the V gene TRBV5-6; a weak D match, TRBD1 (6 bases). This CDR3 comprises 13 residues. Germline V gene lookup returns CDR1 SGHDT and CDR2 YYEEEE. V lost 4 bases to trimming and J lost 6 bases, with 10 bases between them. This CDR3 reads CASSADSDEKLFF. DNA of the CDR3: TGTGCCAGCAGCGCGGACAGCGATGAAAAACTGTTTTTT.

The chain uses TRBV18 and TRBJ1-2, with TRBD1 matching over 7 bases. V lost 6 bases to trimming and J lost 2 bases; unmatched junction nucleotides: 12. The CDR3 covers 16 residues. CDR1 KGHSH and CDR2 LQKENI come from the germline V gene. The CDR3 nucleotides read TGTGCCAGCTCCCCTCGCACAGGGGAAGTAAACTATGGCTACACCTTC. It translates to CASSPRTGEVNYGYTF.

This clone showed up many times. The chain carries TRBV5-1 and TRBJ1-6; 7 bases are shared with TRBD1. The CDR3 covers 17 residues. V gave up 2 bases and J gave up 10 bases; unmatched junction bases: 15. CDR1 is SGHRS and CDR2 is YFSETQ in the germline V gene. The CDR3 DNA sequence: TGCGCCAGCAGCTTTACAGGGGTAGGGGGCTCCCCATCACCCCTCCACTTT. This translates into CASSFTGVGGSPSPLHF.

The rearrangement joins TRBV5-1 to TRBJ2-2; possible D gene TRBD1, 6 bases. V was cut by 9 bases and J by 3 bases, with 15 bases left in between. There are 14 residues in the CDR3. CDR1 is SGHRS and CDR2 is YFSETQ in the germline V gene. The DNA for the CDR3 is TGCGCCACACGACAGGTCGTTGACACCGGGGAGCTGTTTTTT. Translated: CATRQVVDTGELFF.

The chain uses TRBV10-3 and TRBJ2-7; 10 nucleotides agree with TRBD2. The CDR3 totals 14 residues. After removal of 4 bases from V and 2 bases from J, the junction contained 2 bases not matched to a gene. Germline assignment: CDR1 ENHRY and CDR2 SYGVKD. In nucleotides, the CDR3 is TGTGCCATCAGTGCTAGCGGGGGACCCTACGAGCAGTACTTC. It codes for CAISASGGPYEQYF.

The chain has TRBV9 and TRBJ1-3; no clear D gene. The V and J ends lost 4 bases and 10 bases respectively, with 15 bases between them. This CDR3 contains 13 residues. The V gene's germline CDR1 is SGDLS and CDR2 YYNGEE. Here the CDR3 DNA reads TGTGCCAGCAGCCAGACCCTCGGGGAAACCATATATTTT. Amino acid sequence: CASSQTLGETIYF.

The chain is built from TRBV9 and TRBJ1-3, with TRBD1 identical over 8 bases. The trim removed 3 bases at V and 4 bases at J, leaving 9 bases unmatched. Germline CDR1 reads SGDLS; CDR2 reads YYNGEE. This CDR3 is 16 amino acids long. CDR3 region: CASSAETGVGGNTIYF. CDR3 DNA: TGTGCCAGCAGCGCCGAGACAGGGGTAGGAGGAAACACCATATATTTT.

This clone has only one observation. CDR3 protein: CSFYRDRDEKLFF. The CDR3 nucleotides are TGCAGCTTCTACCGGGACAGGGATGAAAAACTGTTTTTT. The V call is TRBV29-1, the J call TRBJ1-4; 9 bases agree with TRBD1. The J segment lost 6 bases and the V segment lost 8 bases, leaving 7 bases of the junction unmatched. The CDR3 is 13 residues long. Germline CDR1 SQVTM, CDR2 ANQGSEA. Full variable domain (missing parts from reference TRBV29-1 and TRBJ1-4): SAVISQKPSRDICQRGTSLTIQCQVDSQVTMMFWYRQQPGQSLTLIATANQGSEATYESGFVIDKFPISRPNLTFSTLTVSNMSPEDSSIYLCSFYRDRDEKLFFGSGTQLSVL.

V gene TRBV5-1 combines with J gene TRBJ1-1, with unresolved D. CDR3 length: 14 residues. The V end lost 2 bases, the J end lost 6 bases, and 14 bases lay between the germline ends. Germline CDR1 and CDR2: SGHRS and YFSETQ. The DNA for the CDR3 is TGCGCCAGCAGCTTTAGATCCCAATATTCTGAAGCTTTCTTT. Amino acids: CASSFRSQYSEAFF.

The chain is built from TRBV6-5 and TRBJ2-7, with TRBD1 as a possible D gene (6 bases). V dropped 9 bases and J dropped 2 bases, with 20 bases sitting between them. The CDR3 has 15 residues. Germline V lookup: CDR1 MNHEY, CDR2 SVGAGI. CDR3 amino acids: CASTFSDSVPYEQYF. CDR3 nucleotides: TGTGCCAGTACCTTCTCGGACAGCGTACCCTACGAGCAGTACTTC.

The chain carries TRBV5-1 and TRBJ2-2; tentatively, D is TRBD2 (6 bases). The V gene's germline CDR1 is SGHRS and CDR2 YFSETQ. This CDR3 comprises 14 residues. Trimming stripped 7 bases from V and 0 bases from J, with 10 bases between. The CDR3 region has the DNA TGCGCCAGCGGGGGACTTACGAACACCGGGGAGCTGTTTTTT. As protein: CASGGLTNTGELFF.

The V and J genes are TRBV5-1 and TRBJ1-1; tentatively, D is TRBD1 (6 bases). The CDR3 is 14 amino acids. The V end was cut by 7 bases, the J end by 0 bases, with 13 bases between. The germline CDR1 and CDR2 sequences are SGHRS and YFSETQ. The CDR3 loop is CASRHQGMNTEAFF. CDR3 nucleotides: TGCGCCAGCCGCCATCAGGGGATGAACACTGAAGCTTTCTTT.